This passage covers 27 T cell receptor beta chains from one sample sequenced in a study of type 1 regulatory T cells. Antigens of these TCRs are unknown. Each CDR3 protein is one row after TCRdb ran MiXCR on the reads. The table includes about 59,000 distinct CDR3 sequences, approximately 67% detected once. The sequenced sample was cultured non-Tr1 T cells, either the whole culture or a sorted T cell fraction (not recorded which). The source is a human donor in good health.

The sample holds one count of this clonotype. At one of its ends the junction is not consistent with the germline gene, which may arise from a read error. DNA of the CDR3: TGTGCCAACAGTTACGAGGTTGGAAACACCATATATTTT. It is translated as CANSYEVGNTIYF. The chain couples TRBV6-6 to TRBJ1-3; D call uncertain. The CDR3 has 13 residues. From germline, CDR1 is MNHNY and CDR2 SVGAGI (reference sequence).

The chain has TRBV19 and TRBJ2-1, with D perhaps being TRBD1 or TRBD2 (5 bases each). This CDR3 spans 15 amino acids. The V and J ends lost 3 bases and 2 bases respectively, with 11 bases between them. Germline-derived CDR1 and CDR2 are LNHDA and SQIVND (reference sequence). This CDR3 reads CASSMGTQAYNEQFF. For the CDR3, the DNA is TGTGCCAGTAGTATGGGGACGCAAGCCTACAATGAGCAGTTCTTC.

The V and J genes are TRBV19 and TRBJ1-2, with 12 bases lining up with TRBD1. Germline V lookup: CDR1 LNHDA, CDR2 SQIVND (reference sequence). The length of the CDR3 is 16 residues. V lost 7 bases to trimming and J lost 4 bases; unmatched junction nucleotides: 10. Written as DNA, the CDR3 is TGTGCCAGTACCCATCCGCCGGGACAGGGGGCCTATGGCTACACCTTC. Translating gives CASTHPPGQGAYGYTF.

This clonotype counts as medium-sized. The gene calls are TRBV12-3 or TRBV12-4 and TRBJ2-5, with a weak D call TRBD2 (5 bases). The ends were cut back, 6 bases at V and 2 bases at J, with 10 bases in the middle. There are 13 residues in the CDR3. CDR3 region: CASRYSGQETQYF. The CDR3 nucleotides read TGTGCCAGCAGGTATTCGGGGCAAGAGACCCAGTACTTC.

The CDR3 DNA reads as TGTGCCAGCAGTCCCAAGACTAGCGGGGGTGAGCAGTTCTTC. Its translation is CASSPKTSGGEQFF. The V gene is TRBV27, the J gene TRBJ2-1, with TRBD2 identical over 12 bases. Germline-derived CDR1 and CDR2 are MNHEY and SMNVEV (reference sequence). With 5 bases clipped from V and 9 bases from J, the junction kept 5 bases outside the gene matches. CDR3 size: 14 residues.

The rearrangement joins TRBV24-1 to TRBJ2-5; unclear D gene. The length of the CDR3 is 16 residues. Germline V gene lookup returns CDR1 KGHDR and CDR2 SFDVKD. Between the trimmed V and J ends, which lost 3 bases and 5 bases, there was a span of 18 bases. The CDR3 DNA reads as TGTGCCACCAGTGATCCCCGGACGGGCGGAGTGGAGACCCAGTACTTC. The encoded protein is CATSDPRTGGVETQYF.

The chain recombines TRBV20-1 with TRBJ2-7; 7 bases agree with TRBD2. Losses at the gene ends were 5 bases for V and 6 bases for J; bases not matched to a gene: 10. The CDR3 spans 13 residues. Germline V gene data show CDR1 as DFQATT and CDR2 as SNEGSKA (reference sequence). The CDR3, as DNA: TGCAGTGCTGCCCGGCGGGAGCGGGGCGAGCAGTACTTC. Amino acid sequence: CSAARRERGEQYF.

This clonotype is classed as medium-sized. The chain carries TRBV4-1 and TRBJ1-5; D remains unclear. V lost 1 base to trimming and J lost 5 bases, with 24 bases between them. Germline CDR1 is MGHRA and CDR2 is YSYEKL. The CDR3 has 19 amino acids. This CDR3 is CASSQAPTLGRTDYQPQHF. In nucleotides, the CDR3 is TGCGCCAGCAGCCAAGCTCCCACCCTCGGACGGACGGATTATCAGCCCCAGCATTTT.

The chain combines TRBV20-1 with TRBJ2-5; 8 bases are a match to TRBD1. Trimming cost V 3 bases and J 3 bases; bases outside gene matches: 3. The germline V gene has CDR1 DFQATT and CDR2 SNEGSKA (reference sequence). The length of the CDR3 is 13 residues. Here the CDR3 reads CSARPGQEETQYF. In DNA form, the CDR3 reads TGCAGTGCTAGGCCGGGACAGGAAGAGACCCAGTACTTC.

V is TRBV29-1 and J is TRBJ1-5; 9 nucleotides line up with TRBD1. Germline CDR1 reads SQVTM; CDR2 reads ANQGSEA. V trimming: 5 bases; J trimming: 6 bases; junction bases outside the gene matches: 8. This CDR3 comprises 14 residues. The CDR3 protein is CSVTGGSDGQPQHF. The CDR3 region has the DNA TGCAGCGTTACAGGGGGCTCGGACGGTCAGCCCCAGCATTTT.

The chain joins TRBV20-1 to TRBJ2-2, with 9 positions matching TRBD2. CDR3 length equals 15 residues. Germline V CDR1 and CDR2: DFQATT, SNEGSKA (reference sequence). V lost 3 bases to trimming and J lost 4 bases; unmatched junction nucleotides: 6. The CDR3 bases are TGCAGTGCTAGGGGGCTAGCGGGAAGCACCGGGGAGCTGTTTTTT. Protein sequence: CSARGLAGSTGELFF.

The chain carries TRBV18 and TRBJ2-5, with 12 bases aligning to TRBD2. CDR3 size: 14 residues. The V gene end was trimmed by 8 bases and the J gene end by 5 bases; junction bases not matched to a gene: 6. Germline-derived CDR1 and CDR2 are KGHSH and LQKENI. The DNA of the CDR3 is TGTGCCAGCCGACCCGGGACTAGCGGGGAGACCCAGTACTTC. It yields the protein CASRPGTSGETQYF.

Notes on this clonotype: The junction departs from germline at one end; a sequencing error may be responsible. The chain combines TRBV28 with TRBJ2-5; no firm D call. CDR1 and CDR2 (germline): MDHEN, SYDVKM. This CDR3 is 10 amino acids long. The CDR3 sequence is CASRQGTQYF. In nucleotides, the CDR3 is TGTGCCAGCCGACAAGGGACCCAGTACTTC.

The chain uses TRBV27 and TRBJ2-7; D possibly uses TRBD1 or TRBD2 (5 bases each). The CDR3 extends over 17 amino acids. Germline V gene lookup returns CDR1 MNHEY and CDR2 SMNVEV (reference sequence). V was pared by 3 bases and J by 0 bases, with 18 bases between. The CDR3 nucleotides read TGTGCCAGCAGTTTTTTCGGCGCTGGGACCAACTCCTACGAGCAGTACTTC. Translated: CASSFFGAGTNSYEQYF.

This clonotype was observed a few times. The V gene is TRBV7-2, the J gene TRBJ1-1; D might be TRBD1 (6 bases). The CDR3 contains 15 residues. V dropped 0 bases and J dropped 0 bases, with 8 bases sitting between them. Germline values: CDR1 SGHTA, CDR2 FQGNSA. The CDR3 DNA is TGTGCCAGCAGCTTAGCCGGGACACTGAACACTGAAGCTTTCTTT. Translated, it gives CASSLAGTLNTEAFF.

This chain connects TRBV5-1 to TRBJ2-6; maybe TRBD2 (6 bases). This CDR3 has 15 amino acids. Per germline, CDR1 SGHRS and CDR2 YFSETQ. Trimming removed 5 bases at V and 1 base at J, with 10 bases between. CDR3 residues: CASRPGTSGANVLTF. CDR3 DNA sequence: TGCGCCAGCAGACCCGGGACTTCTGGGGCCAACGTCCTGACTTTC.

V gene TRBV28 combines with J gene TRBJ2-7, with D tentatively TRBD2 (6 bases). V was trimmed by 6 bases and J by 2 bases, leaving 20 bases between them. The CDR3 covers 16 residues. Germline-derived CDR1 and CDR2 are MDHEN and SYDVKM. The CDR3 DNA follows: TGTGCCAGCAGCTTCGAGCTGGGGACTCAGACCTACGAGCAGTACTTC. Its translation: CASSFELGTQTYEQYF.

The chain uses TRBV28 and TRBJ1-1, with D perhaps matching TRBD1 (5 bases). V gave up 7 bases and J gave up 4 bases, with 22 bases separating them. In germline, CDR1 is MDHEN, CDR2 SYDVKM. This CDR3 contains 16 residues. CDR3 sequence reads: CASNYRLLPGSTEAFF. The CDR3 DNA follows: TGTGCCAGCAACTACCGATTACTACCAGGGAGCACTGAAGCTTTCTTT.

This clonotype occurred many times. The chain joins TRBV20-1 to TRBJ2-4; 11 nucleotides align to TRBD2. Trimming removed 5 bases from V and 0 bases from J; junction bases left unmatched: 9. The CDR3 contains 17 residues. Germline loops: CDR1 DFQATT, CDR2 SNEGSKA (reference sequence). The CDR3 DNA is TGCAGTGCTCACGGCACTAGCGGGAGTGGAGCCAAAAACATTCAGTACTTC. It codes for CSAHGTSGSGAKNIQYF.

The rearrangement uses TRBV29-1 and TRBJ2-4, with D perhaps being TRBD1 or TRBD2 (5 bases each). Trimming left V 2 bases short and J 5 bases short, with 7 bases between. The CDR3 spans 12 residues. Germline loops: CDR1 SQVTM, CDR2 ANQGSEA. The CDR3 loop is CSVERGENIQYF. The DNA for the CDR3 is TGCAGCGTTGAACGAGGGGAAAACATTCAGTACTTC.

Remarks on this clonotype: An end of the junction does not agree with germline; a read error may underlie this. V is TRBV29-1 and J is TRBJ2-4; 13 nucleotides agree with TRBD2. The CDR3 runs 12 residues. Germline V gives CDR1 SQVTM, CDR2 ANQGSEA. CDR3 nucleotide sequence: TGTAGCGTCATACTAGCGGGAGGGATTAAGTACTTC. Its protein is CSVILAGGIKYF.

This chain links TRBV12-3 or TRBV12-4 with TRBJ2-3, with D unresolved. This CDR3 contains 18 residues. Deletions cut 5 bases from V and 0 bases from J, with 21 bases between. The CDR3 DNA reads as TGTGCCAGCAGTCCGGGCCGCCCGGCCACGATCAGCACAGATACGCAGTATTTT. Its translation is CASSPGRPATISTDTQYF.

V is TRBV20-1 and J is TRBJ1-6, with 9 bases aligning to TRBD1. The CDR3 contains 15 residues. Germline lookup yields CDR1 DFQATT and CDR2 SNEGSKA (reference sequence). V shed 1 base and J 11 bases; nucleotides not matched to a gene: 9. CDR3 nucleotides: TGCAGTGCTAGAGGTTCCGGGACAGGGTTAACACCCCTCCACTTT. It encodes CSARGSGTGLTPLHF.

In this sample, this clonotype turned up a few times. The V and J genes are TRBV7-3 and TRBJ2-1, with D perhaps TRBD2 (5 bases). There are 14 residues in the CDR3. V gave up 4 bases and J gave up 6 bases, with 13 bases separating them. Germline values: CDR1 SGHTA, CDR2 FQGTGA. The CDR3 loop reads CASSSYGLTNEQFF. The CDR3, as DNA: TGTGCCAGCAGCTCGTATGGACTTACCAATGAGCAGTTCTTC.

V usage is TRBV4-1 and J usage is TRBJ1-6; D is undetermined. Germline CDR1 reads MGHRA; CDR2 reads YSYEKL. The CDR3 is 15 amino acids. With 1 base removed from V and 9 bases from J, the gap between germline ends came to 13 bases. The CDR3 sequence: CASSQGVLSTSPLHF. The CDR3 DNA is TGCGCCAGCAGCCAAGGTGTACTTAGCACTTCACCCCTCCACTTT.

This clonotype was observed a single time. This rearrangement joins TRBV5-1 to TRBJ1-3; no reliable D call. This CDR3 region has 15 residues. Germline values: CDR1 SGHRS, CDR2 YFSETQ. V lost 5 bases to trimming and J lost 0 bases, with 12 bases between them. The CDR3 loop reads CASRVGPLSGNTIYF. For the CDR3, the DNA is TGCGCCAGCAGAGTAGGCCCTCTCTCTGGAAACACCATATATTTT. The variable domain in full, completed from reference TRBV5-1 and TRBJ1-3, reads KAGVTQTPRYLIKTRGQQVTLSCSPISGHRSVSWYQQTPGQGLQFLFEYFSETQRNKGNFPGRFSGRQFSNSRSEMNVSTLELGDSALYLCASRVGPLSGNTIYFGEGSWLTVV.

Concerning this clonotype itself: Likely a read error: the CDR3 ends without its conserved phenylalanine or tryptophan. The V call is TRBV24-1, the J call TRBJ2-3, with D possibly matching TRBD1 (6 bases). The germline gives CDR1 KGHDR, CDR2 SFDVKD. The ends were cut back, 4 bases at V and 2 bases at J, with 12 bases in the middle. CDR3 length: 15 amino acids. CDR3 sequence reads: CATSESTGTTDTQYL. CDR3 coding DNA: TGTGCCACCAGTGAGTCCACAGGGACCACAGATACGCAGTATCTT.